Listed below are T cell receptor beta chains from one sample, sequenced in a study of blood T cell repertoires in COVID-19. Data came from immunoSEQ multiplex PCR; TCRdb stores just in-frame clones and leaves some out. Seen here are more than 400,000 clones, about 90% observed once, and the top ten hold 0.6%. The sample was PBMCs or T cells enriched from blood (not recorded which). The receptor source for this set is a young man who had recovered from COVID-19. The CDR3 runs from the conserved cysteine through the conserved F or W. Fields, in order: D gene, CDR3 length, V gene, clone size, J gene, CDR3 protein, CDR3 DNA. The D gene is left open where the match is weak. Expanded clones are given a class, and other clones once, few, many or no size at all.

>.|15|TRBV9|once|TRBJ2-1
CASSVGPSAISEQFF
TGTGCCAGCAGCGTAGGGCCTAGTGCAATAAGTGAGCAGTTCTTC
>.|15|TRBV28|.|TRBJ1-2
CASNYRVRVRYGYTF
TGTGCCAGCAACTACAGAGTCAGGGTGCGCTATGGCTACACCTTC
>TRBD2|14|TRBV19|.|TRBJ2-2
CASSIQGGSGELFF
TGTGCCAGTAGTATTCAGGGAGGGTCCGGGGAGCTGTTTTTT
>.|14|TRBV5-1|once|TRBJ2-3
CASSLGDTRDTQYF
TGCGCCAGCAGTCTGGGTGACACTCGGGATACGCAGTATTTT
>.|9|TRBV20-1|few|TRBJ2-7
CSAPPGHLF
TGCAGTGCTCCGCCGGGACACCTTTTC
>TRBD2|16|TRBV9|once|TRBJ2-7
CASSAGSGGSSYEQYF
TGTGCCAGCAGCGCGGGTAGCGGGGGGTCGTCCTACGAGCAGTACTTC
>TRBD2|16|TRBV5-5|.|TRBJ2-3
CASSLRGGDYLNTQYF
TGTGCCAGCAGCTTGCGGGGAGGGGATTATTTGAATACGCAGTATTTT
>.|15|TRBV2|.|TRBJ1-2
CASSALITGLTGYTF
TGTGCCAGCAGCGCCTTAATAACAGGGTTAACTGGCTACACCTTC
>.|14|TRBV5-1|.|TRBJ1-6
CASSLGGLGSPLHF
TGCGCCAGCAGCTTGGGGGGCTTAGGGTCACCCCTCCACTTT
>TRBD2|13|TRBV14|.|TRBJ2-5
CASSEAGGQTQYF
TGTGCCAGCAGCGAAGCGGGGGGGCAGACCCAGTACTTC
>.|13|TRBV10-3|.|TRBJ1-2
CATLGVGAYGYTF
TGTGCCACCCTGGGGGTGGGGGCCTATGGCTACACCTTC
>TRBD1|14|TRBV5-1|.|TRBJ2-7
CASSSPGQGTPMYF
TGCGCCAGCAGCTCGCCGGGACAGGGTACCCCCATGTACTTC
>.|13|TRBV5-4|few|TRBJ2-7
CASRFEAVGEQYF
TGTGCCAGTCGCTTCGAAGCGGTGGGCGAGCAGTACTTC
>.|19|TRBV21-1|.|TRBJ1-5
CASSKGGVGGYRPNAPQHF
TGTGCCAGCAGCAAAGGTGGTGTAGGGGGCTATCGTCCGAATGCGCCCCAGCATTTT
>TRBD1|12|TRBV18|.|TRBJ2-7
CASGWDRDEQYF
TGTGCCAGCGGGTGGGACAGGGACGAGCAGTACTTC
>.|16|TRBV5-1|.|TRBJ2-4
CASSPGQRLAKNIQYF
TGCGCCAGCAGCCCTGGACAGCGATTAGCCAAAAACATTCAGTACTTC
>TRBD1|14|TRBV7-2|.|TRBJ2-7
CASSLGQGNYEQYF
TGTGCCAGCAGCCTCGGACAGGGGAACTACGAGCAGTACTTC
>.|15|TRBV18|.|TRBJ1-1
CASSPGPDSYTEAFF
TGTGCCAGCTCACCGGGACCGGACAGTTACACTGAAGCTTTCTTT
>TRBD1|16|TRBV3-1/TRBV3-2|.|TRBJ1-6
CASSHSDRGRNSPLHF
TGTGCCAGCAGCCATTCAGACAGGGGGAGGAATTCACCCCTCCACTTT
>.|13|TRBV14|once|TRBJ2-2
CASSQDLAGELFF
TGTGCCAGCAGCCAAGATTTAGCCGGGGAGCTGTTTTTT